The present entry profiles one T cell receptor (beta chain) with its context. This clonotype was counted only a few times. What this receptor recognizes is not known. Base qualities were left out, and no much larger clone turns up one base away. PBMCs were isolated by Ficoll-Paque density gradient centrifugation. TCRdb records Illumina NovaSeq 6000 as the sequencer. cDNA libraries for TCRalpha and TCRbeta were prepared by 5'RACE using constant-segment primers, with sample barcodes and unique molecular identifiers added. Trizol reagent was used to extract RNA from every sample. Amplification of the libraries took two PCR steps, and the second step added a second sample barcode plus Illumina TruSeq adapters. Sequencing of the libraries was done on an Illumina NovaSeq, producing 2 x 150 bp paired-end reads. The original methods were these. With migec v1.2.7, reads were demultiplexed and then collapsed into UMI-guided consensus sequences. With mixcr v2.1.11, UMI consensuses were aligned to TRA and TRB V and J templates and assembled into clonotypes. A clonotype was counted as expanded or contracted only when both edgeR and NoisET called the clonotype significant, with the noise models trained on biological replicates. For edgeR calls, the cutoffs were a false discovery rate-adjusted p below 0.01 and a log2 fold-change threshold of 1. As an exploratory analysis of dynamics, max-normalized trajectories of the 1000 most abundant clonotypes were examined by PCA with hierarchical clustering. The CD4 or CD8 phenotype of responding clones was assigned using the separately sequenced CD4+ and CD8+ repertoires. TCRdb itself trimmed the public reads at Q25 with fastp, ran MiXCR and retained productive beta chains. Entries that share a CDR3 protein sequence are merged under the most common genes and DNA. These V and J calls derive from TCRdb rather than the authors' analysis. In this sample the table shows fewer than 450,000 distinct CDR3 sequences, about 24% of which occur a single time. Jointly, the top ten make up around 9% of the sample.

This sample is drawn from a study of T-cell memory formation after mild COVID-19 (dated by TCRdb to about 2021). Context from the whole study: TCR sequence clusters from the two donors were largely donor specific. The cohort comprised two young, previously healthy adult volunteers, one female and one male. In a couple of donors, T-cell clones that expanded and contracted after mild COVID-19 were tracked by sequencing TCRalpha and TCRbeta repertoires over time. Study-level results and caveats: Contracting CD4+ clones were located mainly in the CM and EM memory subsets, whereas CD8+ clones were found to be enriched in EMRA. The detection of some responding clones in pre-infection memory suggests that pre-existing cross-reactive memory T cells joined the SARS-CoV-2 response. Balanced CD4/CD8 phenotypes were observed for clones contracting from day 15 to 85, whereas a bias towards CD4+ was observed for a second wave of clones expanding from day 15 to 37. Only a couple of mild cases were covered by the study, and larger cohorts that include severe cases with pre-infection samples were considered necessary. Whether the second-wave clones peaking on day 37 were SARS-CoV-2 specific was not confirmed.

Cut back by 2 bases and 7 bases, the V and J ends lie 13 bases apart. Its CDR3 holds 14 amino acids, cysteine through phenylalanine. The only DNA kept is the CDR3, 42 bases in frame from the first base. CDR1 SGHRS and CDR2 YFSETQ were looked up in the germline V gene. Sequencing input: PBMCs or a T cell subset sorted from them (not recorded which). The chain employs TRBV5-1 and TRBJ2-1; 6 matching bases give a weak D call of TRBD1. The receptor comes from an adult woman who had mild COVID-19 (a few samples of this study predate the infection). The sample titles of this study are shuffled in the database, so cell type and time point are left out; the donor was told from shared clones. The nucleotide sequence reads TGCGCCAGCAGCTTCCTACCAGGGGAAAATGAGCAGTTCTTC. It specifies CASSFLPGENEQFF.